Listed below are T cell receptor beta chains from one sample, sequenced in a study of blood T cell repertoires in COVID-19. TCRdb's copy holds only in-frame clones and misses some; the assay was immunoSEQ multiplex PCR. This table has about 340,000 clones, about 87% appearing once. Sequencing was carried out using peripheral blood. Receptors were obtained from a woman between 50 and 59 years old with COVID-19, enrolled during active disease. CDR3s include the opening cysteine and the closing phenylalanine or tryptophan. A D gene is named only where the DNA matches it firmly. Size is stated for part of the rows, as once, few or many counts, or as a class when the clone is expanded.

cdr3_nt	cdr3_aa	clone_size	v_call	d_call	j_call
TGTGCTAGTGGTTTGTCCGGGGCTGGAAACACCATATATTTT	CASGLSGAGNTIYF	-	TRBV12-5	-	TRBJ1-3
TGTGCCAGCAGTGGGGCTAGCGGTTACGAGCAGTACTTC	CASSGASGYEQYF	-	TRBV9	TRBD2	TRBJ2-7
TGTGCCAGCAGCTTTTTCGGGTCCTACGAGCAGTACTTC	CASSFFGSYEQYF	-	TRBV5-8	-	TRBJ2-7
TGTGCCAGTAGTATACTGGGGAGGGACACTGAAGCTTTCTTT	CASSILGRDTEAFF	once	TRBV19	-	TRBJ1-1
TGTGCCTGGAGCGCAGGACTAGCGGGAATGACCCAGTACTTC	CAWSAGLAGMTQYF	-	TRBV30	TRBD2	TRBJ2-5
TGTGCCAGCAGCTTAGATAGGAAAAAGGGACAGCAAGAGACCCAGTACTTC	CASSLDRKKGQQETQYF	once	TRBV7-8	TRBD1	TRBJ2-5
TGTGCCAGCAGGGGACAGGGAGGTTTTTCTGGAAACACCATATATTTT	CASRGQGGFSGNTIYF	-	TRBV2	TRBD1	TRBJ1-3
TGCGCCAGCAGCCAGGGTCGGGGGTACTCTGGAAACACCATATATTTT	CASSQGRGYSGNTIYF	-	TRBV4-1	-	TRBJ1-3
TGTGCCAGTCATACAGGGGTATGGTCTTTTGATCAGCCCCAGCATTTT	CASHTGVWSFDQPQHF	-	TRBV19	TRBD1	TRBJ1-5
TGCAGCGTCGGGGGGCACTCATTGGGACTAGCGGGGAGCTCCTACGAGCAGTACTTC	CSVGGHSLGLAGSSYEQYF	-	TRBV29-1	TRBD2	TRBJ2-7
TGTGCCAGCAGCTTAGGACAGATCACCGGGGAGCTGTTTTTT	CASSLGQITGELFF	-	TRBV7-3	-	TRBJ2-2
TGTGCCAGCAGTGAAACTATATTCCAAGAGACCCAGTACTTC	CASSETIFQETQYF	-	TRBV2	-	TRBJ2-5
TGCGCCAGCCGGTACTCCGGACTAGCGTTGTCGGAGACCCAGTACTTC	CASRYSGLALSETQYF	-	TRBV5-1	TRBD2	TRBJ2-5
TGTGCCAGCAGCATTAGCGGGAGGGCCCTCGACGAGCAGTACTTC	CASSISGRALDEQYF	-	TRBV5-4	TRBD2	TRBJ2-7
TGTGCCACCAGTGATTCCGGGACACCTCAAGAGACCCAGTACTTC	CATSDSGTPQETQYF	-	TRBV24-1	-	TRBJ2-5
TGTGCCAGCAGCTCCCTGCCGGGCAGGCGGGACACCATATATTTT	CASSSLPGRRDTIYF	-	TRBV13	-	TRBJ1-3
TGTGCCAGCTCACCGTCCTCAGGGAGGGCCTACGAGCAGTACTTC	CASSPSSGRAYEQYF	-	TRBV18	TRBD2	TRBJ2-7
TGTGCCAGCAGCTCCAAGGGACAGGGGGCGTCAGATACGCAGTATTTT	CASSSKGQGASDTQYF	-	TRBV7-9	TRBD1	TRBJ2-3
TGTGCCAGCAGCCAAGGCGCAGGGGGCACTGAAGCTTTCTTT	CASSQGAGGTEAFF	-	TRBV3-1/TRBV3-2	TRBD1	TRBJ1-1
TGTGCCAGCAGCTTAGTCGGCAGCGGCCCGGAGACCCAGTACTTC	CASSLVGSGPETQYF	-	TRBV7-2	-	TRBJ2-5
TGTGCCAGCAGCTCCCGGGACAGGGATTCATACGAGCAGTACTTC	CASSSRDRDSYEQYF	-	TRBV11-3	TRBD1	TRBJ2-7
TGTGCCATCAGTGTTTCAGCGGGCAATGAGCAGTTCTTC	CAISVSAGNEQFF	-	TRBV10-3	-	TRBJ2-1
TGTGCCAGCAGTCTTTCCGGTTCTGCGGGAGGGCGGCAAGAGACCCAGTACTTC	CASSLSGSAGGRQETQYF	-	TRBV3-1/TRBV3-2	TRBD2	TRBJ2-5
TGTGCCAGCAGCCCGGGATCTAGCGGTAGCACAGATACGCAGTATTTT	CASSPGSSGSTDTQYF	-	TRBV5-5	TRBD2	TRBJ2-3
TGTGCCAGCAGCTTCAACACAGGGTGGAACACTGAAGCTTTCTTT	CASSFNTGWNTEAFF	few	TRBV5-8	-	TRBJ1-1
TGTGCCAGCAGCGTGCGACTAGCGGAATACAATGAGCAGTTCTTC	CASSVRLAEYNEQFF	-	TRBV21-1	-	TRBJ2-1
TGTGCCAGCTGCTCGCTCCCGGGGACCTACAATGAGCAGTTCTTC	CASCSLPGTYNEQFF	once	TRBV27	-	TRBJ2-1
TGTGCCAGCAGCTCAGGACCCGCGGGTACTACTTGGGGCTACACCTTC	CASSSGPAGTTWGYTF	-	TRBV5-4	-	TRBJ1-2
TGTGCCAGTAGTATTGATGGTTTAGCGGGATCCAGGATCTACGAGCAGTACTTC	CASSIDGLAGSRIYEQYF	-	TRBV19	TRBD2	TRBJ2-7
TGTGCCAGCAGTCAGCTAGCGGGAGGAAACAATGAGCAGTTCTTC	CASSQLAGGNNEQFF	few	TRBV6-5	TRBD2	TRBJ2-1
TGTGCCAGTAGTACGTCCAGGGACAGGGATTTGATTTACGGCAATCAGCCCCAGCATTTT	CASSTSRDRDLIYGNQPQHF	-	TRBV19	TRBD1	TRBJ1-5
TGTGCCACCAGATCACGGGAAGTAACCGGGGAGCTGTTTTTT	CATRSREVTGELFF	-	TRBV24-1	-	TRBJ2-2